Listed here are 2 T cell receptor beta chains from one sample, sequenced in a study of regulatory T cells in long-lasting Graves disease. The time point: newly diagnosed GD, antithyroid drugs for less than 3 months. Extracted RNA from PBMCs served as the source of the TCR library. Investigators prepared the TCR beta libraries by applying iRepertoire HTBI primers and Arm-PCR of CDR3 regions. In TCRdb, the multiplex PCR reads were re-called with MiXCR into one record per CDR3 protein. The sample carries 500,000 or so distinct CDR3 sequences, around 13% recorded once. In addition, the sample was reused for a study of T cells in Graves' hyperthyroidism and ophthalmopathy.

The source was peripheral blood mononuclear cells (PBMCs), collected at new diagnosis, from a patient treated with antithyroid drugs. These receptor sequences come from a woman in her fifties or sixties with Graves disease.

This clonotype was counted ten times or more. The CDR3, as DNA: TGTGCCAGCAGTGAAAAGGGCACCGGGGAGCTGTTTTTT. It encodes CASSEKGTGELFF. The V call is TRBV6-2 or TRBV6-3, the J call TRBJ2-2; no definite D call. Looked up from germline, CDR1 is MNHEY and CDR2 is SVGEGT. There are 13 residues in the CDR3. V lost 5 bases to trimming and J lost 4 bases, with 8 bases between them.

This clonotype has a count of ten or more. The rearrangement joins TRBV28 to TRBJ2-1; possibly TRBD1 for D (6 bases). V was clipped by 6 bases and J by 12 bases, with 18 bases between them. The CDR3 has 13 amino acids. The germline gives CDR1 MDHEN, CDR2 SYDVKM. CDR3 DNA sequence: TGTGCCAGCAGCCTCCCCCAGACAGGACTGCAGTTCTTC. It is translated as CASSLPQTGLQFF.